These 15 T cell receptor beta chains originate from one sample sequenced in a study of blood T cell repertoires in COVID-19. Measured with immunoSEQ multiplex PCR; TCRdb has only the in-frame clones, and not every one. In the table there are approximately 50,000 clones, approximately 78% of which are singletons. Sequencing was performed on peripheral blood. The receptors derive from a man in his sixties with COVID-19, enrolled during active disease.

This rearrangement joins TRBV4-1 to TRBJ2-3; D might be TRBD2 (6 bases). This CDR3 contains 18 residues. V was pared by 1 base and J by 3 bases, with 20 bases between. The V gene's germline CDR1 is MGHRA and CDR2 YSYEKL. The CDR3 here is CASSQGPRAGSRTDTQYF. The CDR3 DNA follows: TGCGCCAGCAGCCAAGGCCCTAGGGCGGGGAGTAGGACAGATACGCAGTATTTT.

The chain is built from TRBV9 and TRBJ1-5; 9 bases match TRBD1. Germline V gene sequence: CDR1 SGDLS, CDR2 YYNGEE. The CDR3 length is 16 residues. The ends lost 0 bases at V and 1 base at J; junction bases unmatched: 2. The CDR3 nucleotides are TGTGCCAGCAGCGTAGACAGGGGGCTGAGCAATCAGCCCCAGCATTTT. This gives the protein CASSVDRGLSNQPQHF. Full variable domain (outside the CDR3, taken from reference TRBV9 and TRBJ1-5): DSGVTQTPKHLITATGQRVTLRCSPRSGDLSVYWYQQSLDQGLQFLIQYYNGEERAKGNILERFSAQQFPDLHSELNLSSLELGDSALYFCASSVDRGLSNQPQHFGDGTRLSIL.

This clone was found a few times. The chain combines TRBV27 with TRBJ1-1; D gene ambiguous. V was pared by 0 bases and J by 1 base, with 3 bases between. The CDR3 totals 13 residues. CDR1 and CDR2 (germline): MNHEY, SMNVEV (reference sequence). CDR3 coding DNA: TGTGCCAGCAGTTTATCCAGGAACACTGAAGCTTTCTTT. Protein sequence: CASSLSRNTEAFF.

CDR3 in DNA: TGTGCCACCGGAGCGGCGGACCTGGGTAATGAAAAACTGTTTTTT. Residues: CATGAADLGNEKLFF. The chain is built from TRBV25-1 and TRBJ1-4; no definite D call. Germline V gives CDR1 MGHDK, CDR2 SYGVNS. The CDR3 spans 15 residues. Between the trimmed V and J ends, which lost 10 bases and 4 bases, there was a span of 19 bases.

The genes are TRBV7-3 and TRBJ2-5; D unclear. The V gene's germline CDR1 is SGHTA and CDR2 FQGTGA. The germline V and J ends were trimmed by 8 bases and 1 base, with 11 bases remaining between them. This CDR3 spans 13 amino acids. CDR3 coding DNA: TGTGCCAGCGCGGTCCTTCCCCAAGAGACCCAGTACTTC. This encodes CASAVLPQETQYF.

The sample holds one count of this clone. This chain links TRBV5-4 with TRBJ1-6, with no clear D. The CDR3 is made up of 13 amino acids. Per germline, CDR1 SGHNT and CDR2 YYREEE (reference sequence). V was trimmed by 1 base and J by 9 bases, leaving 8 bases between them. The CDR3 region has the DNA TGTGCCAGCAGCTTGTTAGTCTCTTCACCCCTCCACTTT. Protein product: CASSLLVSSPLHF. The variable domain in full, completed from reference TRBV5-4 and TRBJ1-6, reads ETGVTQSPTHLIKTRGQQVTLRCSSQSGHNTVSWYQQALGQGPQFIFQYYREEENGRGNFPPRFSGLQFPNYSSELNVNALELDDSALYLCASSLLVSSPLHFGNGTRLTVT.

This sequence joins TRBV19 and TRBJ2-2, with 9 bases matching TRBD1. This CDR3 region has 15 residues. Germline V CDR1 and CDR2: LNHDA, SQIVND (reference sequence). Germline trimming cut 3 bases from V and 6 bases from J; bases unmatched to any gene: 5. The CDR3 protein is CASSIAGQGAGELFF. The CDR3 DNA reads TGTGCCAGTAGTATCGCGGGACAGGGTGCCGGGGAGCTGTTTTTT.

On this clone itself: Different DNA sequences within this sample yield the same CDR3. The V gene is TRBV6-1, the J gene TRBJ2-7; D remains unclear. The CDR3 is 12 amino acids. With 3 bases removed from V and 1 base from J, the gap between germline ends came to 4 bases. The V gene's germline CDR1 is MNHNS and CDR2 SASEGT. The CDR3 DNA follows: TGTGCCAGCAGTGATTCGTCCTACGAGCAGTACTTC. Translating gives CASSDSSYEQYF.

The V call is TRBV11-2, the J call TRBJ1-4; D may be TRBD1 (5 bases). The germline V gene has CDR1 SGHAT and CDR2 FQNNGV. This CDR3 region has 13 residues. Trimming cost V 4 bases and J 8 bases, with 11 bases left between them. CDR3 loop: CASSSGGEEKLFF. The CDR3 coding sequence is TGTGCCAGCAGCTCCGGGGGGGAAGAAAAACTGTTTTTT.

This chain uses TRBV19 with TRBJ2-1; 8 bases map to TRBD2. Germline V gene sequence: CDR1 LNHDA, CDR2 SQIVND (reference sequence). The CDR3 totals 14 residues. The V and J ends lost 1 base and 10 bases, in that order; junction bases with no gene match: 6. CDR3 loop: CASSIAGGPQEQFF. CDR3 coding DNA: TGTGCCAGTAGTATAGCGGGGGGGCCTCAGGAGCAGTTCTTC.

The V gene is TRBV9, the J gene TRBJ1-2; 8 bases fit TRBD1. The CDR3 is 14 residues long. Looked up from germline, CDR1 is SGDLS and CDR2 is YYNGEE. The V gene end was trimmed by 4 bases and the J gene end by 2 bases; junction bases not matched to a gene: 4. For the CDR3, the DNA is TGTGCCAGCAGCAGACGGACAGGGAACTATGGCTACACCTTC. This encodes CASSRRTGNYGYTF. The whole variable domain, remainder taken from reference TRBV9 and TRBJ1-2, is DSGVTQTPKHLITATGQRVTLRCSPRSGDLSVYWYQQSLDQGLQFLIQYYNGEERAKGNILERFSAQQFPDLHSELNLSSLELGDSALYFCASSRRTGNYGYTFGSGTRLTVV.

The gene calls are TRBV21-1 and TRBJ2-5; the D call TRBD2 from the table was never checked on the DNA. TRBV21-1 is annotated as a pseudogene. The CDR3 is 13 amino acids. The CDR3 here is CASSERGGQTQYF. The CDR3 DNA sequence: TGTGCCAGCAGCGAACGGGGGGGGCAGACCCAGTACTTC.

This clone has just a few counts. V is TRBV4-1 and J is TRBJ2-3, with D uncertain. V was trimmed by 1 base and J by 8 bases, leaving 7 bases between them. The germline V gene has CDR1 MGHRA and CDR2 YSYEKL. The CDR3 has 12 residues. The CDR3 nucleotides are TGCGCCAGCAGCCAAGGGTCAGGTACGCAGTATTTT. It encodes CASSQGSGTQYF.

The gene calls are TRBV15 and TRBJ2-7; tentatively, D is TRBD2 (5 bases). The V end lost 1 base, the J end lost 1 base, and 8 bases lay between the germline ends. Germline CDR1 and CDR2: LNHNV and YYDKDF (reference sequence). This CDR3 spans 14 amino acids. CDR3 DNA sequence: TGTGCCACCAGCAGAGTTCGGGGATCCTACGAGCAGTACTTC. It specifies CATSRVRGSYEQYF. Full variable domain (outside the CDR3, taken from reference TRBV15 and TRBJ2-7): DAMVIQNPRYQVTQFGKPVTLSCSQTLNHNVMYWYQQKSSQAPKLLFHYYDKDFNNEADTPDNFQSRRPNTSFCFLDIRSPGLGDTAMYLCATSRVRGSYEQYFGPGTRLTVT.

The chain carries TRBV10-3 and TRBJ1-1; 7 bases are shared with TRBD1. CDR1 and CDR2 (germline): ENHRY, SYGVKD. The CDR3 runs 15 residues. V trimming: 6 bases; J trimming: 1 base; junction bases outside the gene matches: 8. CDR3 bases: TGTGCCATCAGGAGGGACAGAGGCTCGAACACTGAAGCTTTCTTT. Its protein is CAIRRDRGSNTEAFF.